Reported below is one TCR beta chain. The antigen is unknown. The Oncomine TCR Beta short-read assay was applied to DNA of cultured CD4+ T cells. MiXCR was run by TCRdb on the PCR reads, yielding one entry per CDR3 protein. The sample has more than 4,500 distinct CDR3 sequences, 46% seen once. Treatment noted: roughly ten-day PBMC culture with coronavirus spike peptide pools or control peptides (ViraFEST assay). The sample comes from a study of vaccination and CD4 T cells after COVID-19. Germline V lookup: CDR1 GTSNPN, CDR2 SVGIG (reference sequence). Trimming took off 0 bases at V and 4 bases at J, with 15 bases between the two ends. The CDR3 sequence is 15 residues long.

This receptor was obtained from a human donor who had recovered from COVID-19. Sample: CD4+ T cells from blood, cultured in vitro. V usage is TRBV30 and J usage is TRBJ1-2; D is ambiguous. CDR3 region: CAWSVGRVTLYGYTF. The CDR3 bases are TGTGCCTGGAGTGTAGGGAGAGTCACCCTCTATGGCTACACCTTC.